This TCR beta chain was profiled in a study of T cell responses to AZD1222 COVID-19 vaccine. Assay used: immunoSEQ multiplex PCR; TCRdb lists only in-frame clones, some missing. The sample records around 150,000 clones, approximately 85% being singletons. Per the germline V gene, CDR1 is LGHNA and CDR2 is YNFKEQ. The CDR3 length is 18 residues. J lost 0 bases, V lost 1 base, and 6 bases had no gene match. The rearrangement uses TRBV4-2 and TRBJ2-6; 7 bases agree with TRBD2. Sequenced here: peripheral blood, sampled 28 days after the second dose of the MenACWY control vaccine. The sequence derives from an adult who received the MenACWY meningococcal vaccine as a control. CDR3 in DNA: TGTGCCAGCAGCCAAGCAGGCGGGGGTAGCTCTGGGGCCAACGTCCTGACTTTC. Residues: CASSQAGGGSSGANVLTF.